This TCR beta chain was captured by sequencing in a study of OX40 agonist ivuxolimab in advanced cancers. Study-level background: Partial responses, seen in three patients, involved one hepatocellular carcinoma and two cutaneous melanomas. Regarding the study as a whole: Certain nonresponding patients likewise had low normalized T-cell clonal expansion. Partial responders at 0.1-3.0 mg/kg showed near-lowest clonal expansion.

This clone was seen only once. Its specificity is unknown. Sequencing was performed with immunoSEQ multiplex PCR; in TCRdb, only in-frame clones are kept and a portion is missing. The sample includes some 77,000 clones, 85% to 90% seen only once; the top ten take 1.1%. Between the trimmed V and J ends, which lost 0 bases and 4 bases, there was a span of 0 bases. This CDR3 is built from 12 residues. Germline CDR1 MNHEY, CDR2 SVGAGI. This chain joins TRBV6-5 and TRBJ1-4; the D is unclear. This clonotype was sampled from an adult with an advanced solid tumor such as melanoma, head and neck, liver or kidney cancer. The material sequenced was CD4+ or CD8+ T cells sorted from blood, taken in a trial of the OX40 agonist ivuxolimab. The CDR3 DNA reads TGTGCCAGCAGTTACTCTAATGAAAAACTGTTTTTT. Translating gives CASSYSNEKLFF.